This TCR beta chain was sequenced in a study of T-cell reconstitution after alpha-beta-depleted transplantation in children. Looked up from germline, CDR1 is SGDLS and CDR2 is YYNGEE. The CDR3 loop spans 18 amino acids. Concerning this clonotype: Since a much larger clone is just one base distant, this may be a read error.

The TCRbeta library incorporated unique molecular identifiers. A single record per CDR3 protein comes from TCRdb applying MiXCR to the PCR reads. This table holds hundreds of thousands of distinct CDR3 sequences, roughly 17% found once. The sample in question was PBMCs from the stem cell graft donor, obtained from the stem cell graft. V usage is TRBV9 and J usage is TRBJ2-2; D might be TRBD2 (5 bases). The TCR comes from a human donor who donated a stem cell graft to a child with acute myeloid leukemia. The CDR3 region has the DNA TGTCCCAGCAGCGTAGCAAGTAGGTCGGGGATCGGTGCCGGGGAGCTGTTTTTT. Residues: CPSSVASRSGIGAGELFF.